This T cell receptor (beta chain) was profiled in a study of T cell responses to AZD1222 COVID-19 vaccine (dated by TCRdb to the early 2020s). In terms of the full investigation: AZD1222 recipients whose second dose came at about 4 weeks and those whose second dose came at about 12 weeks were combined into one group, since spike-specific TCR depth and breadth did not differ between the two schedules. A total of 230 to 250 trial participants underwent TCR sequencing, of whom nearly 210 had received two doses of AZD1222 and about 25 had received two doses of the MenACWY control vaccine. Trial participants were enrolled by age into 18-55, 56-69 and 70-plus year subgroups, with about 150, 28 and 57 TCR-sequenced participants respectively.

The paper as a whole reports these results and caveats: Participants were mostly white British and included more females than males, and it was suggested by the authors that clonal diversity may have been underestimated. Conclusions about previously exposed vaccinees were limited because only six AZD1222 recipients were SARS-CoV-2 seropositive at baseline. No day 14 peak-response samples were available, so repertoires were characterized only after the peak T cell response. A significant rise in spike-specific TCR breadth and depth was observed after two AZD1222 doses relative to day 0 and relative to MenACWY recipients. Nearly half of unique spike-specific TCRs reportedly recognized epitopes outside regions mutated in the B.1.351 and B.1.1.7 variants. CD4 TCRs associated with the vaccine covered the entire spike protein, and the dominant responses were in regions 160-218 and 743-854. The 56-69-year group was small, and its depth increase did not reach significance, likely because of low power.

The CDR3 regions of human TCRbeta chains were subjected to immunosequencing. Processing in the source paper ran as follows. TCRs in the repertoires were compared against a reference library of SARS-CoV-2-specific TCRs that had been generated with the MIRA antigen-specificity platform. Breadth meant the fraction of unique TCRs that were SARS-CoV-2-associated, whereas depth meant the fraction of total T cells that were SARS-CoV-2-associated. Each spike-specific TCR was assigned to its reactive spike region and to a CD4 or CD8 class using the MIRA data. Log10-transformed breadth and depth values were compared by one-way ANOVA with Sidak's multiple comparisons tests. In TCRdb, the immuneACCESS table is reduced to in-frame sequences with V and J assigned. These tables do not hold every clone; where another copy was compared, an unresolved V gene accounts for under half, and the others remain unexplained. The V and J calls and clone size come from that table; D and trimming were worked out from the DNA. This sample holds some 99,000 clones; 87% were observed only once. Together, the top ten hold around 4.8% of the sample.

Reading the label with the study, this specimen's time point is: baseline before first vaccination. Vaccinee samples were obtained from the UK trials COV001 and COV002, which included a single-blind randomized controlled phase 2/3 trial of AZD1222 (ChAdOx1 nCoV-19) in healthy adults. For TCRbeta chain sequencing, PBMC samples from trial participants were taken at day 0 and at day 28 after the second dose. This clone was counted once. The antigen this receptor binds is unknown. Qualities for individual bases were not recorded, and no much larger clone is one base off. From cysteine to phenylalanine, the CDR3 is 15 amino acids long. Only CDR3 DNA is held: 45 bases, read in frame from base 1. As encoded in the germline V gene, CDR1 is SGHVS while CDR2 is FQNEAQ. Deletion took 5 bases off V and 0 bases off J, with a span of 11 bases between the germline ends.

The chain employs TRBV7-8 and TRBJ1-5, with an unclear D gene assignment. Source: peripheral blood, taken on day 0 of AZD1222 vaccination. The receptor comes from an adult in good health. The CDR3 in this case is CASSHEGNSNQPQHF. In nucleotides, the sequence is TGTGCCAGCAGCCATGAGGGCAATAGCAATCAGCCCCAGCATTTT.